This T cell receptor (beta chain) is drawn from a study of cytomegalovirus exposure and HLA in healthy donors. CDR1 SGHTA and CDR2 FQGNSA come from the germline V gene. The CDR3 sequence is 15 residues long. V dropped 5 bases and J dropped 0; count of bases not matched to a gene: 6. Researchers ran the PCR with 60 Vbeta and 13 Jbeta primers. The assay was immunoSEQ multiplex PCR, and TCRdb's table has in-frame clones only and misses some. The sample holds around 150,000 clones; roughly 79% are singletons and the top ten take around 0.98%. The J gene is TRBJ1-1, the V gene TRBV7-2; 7 nucleotides line up with TRBD1. Sequenced input: PBMCs. The sequence derives from a woman aged 45-60 years in good health and CMV-seropositive. CDR3 sequence (DNA): TGTGCCAGCAGCCTCAAGGGACAGTTGAACACTGAAGCTTTCTTT. This encodes CASSLKGQLNTEAFF.